This TCR beta chain comes out of a study of OX40 agonist ivuxolimab in advanced cancers. Using immunoSEQ multiplex PCR, the repertoire was profiled, and TCRdb retains in-frame clones only, with some absent. The top ten clones hold approximately 12% of a sample with about 40,000 clones, more than 75% of them seen once. Trimming cost V 7 bases and J 1 base, with 14 bases left between them. The CDR3 extends over 15 amino acids. Germline CDR1 and CDR2: WSHSY and SAAADI. Material: CD4+ or CD8+ T cells sorted from blood, obtained in a trial of the OX40 agonist ivuxolimab. The chain employs TRBV10-2 and TRBJ1-5; D is undetermined. This TCR was sampled from an adult with an advanced solid tumor such as melanoma, head and neck, liver or kidney cancer. CDR3 loop: CASTEGAGSNQPQHF. The DNA of the CDR3 is TGCGCCAGCACCGAGGGAGCGGGGAGCAATCAGCCCCAGCATTTT.